The entry below gives a single T cell receptor (beta chain) sequence along with its context. No antigen is known for it. The V and J ends lost 7 bases and 0 bases respectively, with 9 bases between them. Germline loops: CDR1 SGHTA, CDR2 FQGNSA. The CDR3 runs to 13 residues. This sample is drawn from a study of immune evolution from preneoplasia to lung adenocarcinoma. Study outcomes and limitations: Normal lung had the highest top T cell clone frequencies. Later-stage lesions appeared to have more T cells, more diversity, less clonality.

TCRdb's copy holds only in-frame clones and misses some; the assay was immunoSEQ multiplex PCR. The profile shows some 11,000 clones, approximately 80% of them singletons. This chain uses TRBV7-2 with TRBJ1-1; D gene uncertain. This TCR came from a person between 55 and 69 years old with lung adenocarcinoma. Some clones in this sample may be carry-over from other donors' samples. The specimen was FFPE normal lung tissue adjacent to the tumor. CDR3 in amino acids: CASTIQMNTEAFF. As DNA, the CDR3 is TGTGCCAGCACCATCCAAATGAACACTGAAGCTTTCTTT. Combining the CDR3 with reference TRBV7-2 and TRBJ1-1 gives the whole variable domain GAGVSQSPSNKVTEKGKDVELRCDPISGHTALYWYRQSLGQGLEFLIYFQGNSAPDKSGLPSDRFSAERTGGSVSTLTIQRTQQEDSAVYLCASTIQMNTEAFFGQGTRLTVV.